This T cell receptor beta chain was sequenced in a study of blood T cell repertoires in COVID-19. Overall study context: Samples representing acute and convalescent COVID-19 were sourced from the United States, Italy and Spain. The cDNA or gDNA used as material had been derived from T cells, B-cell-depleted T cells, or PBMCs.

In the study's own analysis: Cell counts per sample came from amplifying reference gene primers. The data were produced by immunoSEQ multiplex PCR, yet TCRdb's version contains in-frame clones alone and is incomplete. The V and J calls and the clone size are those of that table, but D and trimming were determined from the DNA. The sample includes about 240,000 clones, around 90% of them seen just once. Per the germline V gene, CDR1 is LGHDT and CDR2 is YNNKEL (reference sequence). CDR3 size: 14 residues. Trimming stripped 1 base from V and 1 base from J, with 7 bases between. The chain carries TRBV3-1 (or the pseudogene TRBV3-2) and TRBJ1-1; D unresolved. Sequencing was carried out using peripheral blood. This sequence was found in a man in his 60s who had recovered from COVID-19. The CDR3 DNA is TGTGCCAGCAGCCAAGGCCCGCGGAACACTGAAGCTTTCTTT. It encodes CASSQGPRNTEAFF.